The 3 T cell receptor beta chains listed next were all sequenced from one sample in a study of vaccination and CD4 T cells after COVID-19. Cultured CD4+ T cell DNA was sequenced using the Oncomine TCR Beta short-read assay. TCRdb re-analysed the PCR reads in MiXCR, keeping a single row per CDR3 protein. The sample shows 11,000 to 15,000 distinct CDR3 sequences, 21% of them seen only once. The treatment was: roughly nine-day PBMC culture with coronavirus spike peptide pools or control peptides (ViraFEST assay). These receptors are not linked to any known antigen. The sample taken for sequencing was cultured CD4+ T cells from blood. The receptors come from a human donor with COVID-19.

The chain is built from TRBV7-8 and TRBJ2-2; 9 positions agree with TRBD1. The CDR3 spans 17 residues. Unmatched junction bases numbered 12, after V lost 5 bases and J lost 5 bases. Germline CDR1 and CDR2: SGHVS and FQNEAQ. DNA of the CDR3: TGTGCCAGCAGCCTCACCAGAAACAGGGGGCAGACCGGGGAGCTGTTTTTT. It codes for CASSLTRNRGQTGELFF. The full variable domain, in which reference TRBV7-8 and TRBJ2-2 provide the parts outside the CDR3, is GAGVSQSPRYKVAKRGQDVALRCDPISGHVSLFWYQQALGQGPEFLTYFQNEAQLDKSGLPSDRFFAERPEGSVSTLKIQRTQQEDSAVYLCASSLTRNRGQTGELFFGEGSRLTVL.

This clonotype is judged medium-sized. This chain joins TRBV28 and TRBJ1-2, with 7 bases identical to TRBD1. From germline, CDR1 is MDHEN and CDR2 SYDVKM. The CDR3 runs to 15 residues. With V trimmed by 6 bases and J by 7 bases, 14 bases remained unmatched. The DNA of the CDR3 is TGTGCCAGCAGATCCGGGACAGCGCAACAAGGTGGCTACACCTTC. Translated: CASRSGTAQQGGYTF.

This clonotype occurred a few times. The J gene is TRBJ2-7, the V gene TRBV27; TRBD2 aligns across 8 bases. The CDR3 extends over 15 amino acids. The germline V gene has CDR1 MNHEY and CDR2 SMNVEV (reference sequence). Losses at the gene ends were 2 bases for V and 6 bases for J; bases not matched to a gene: 9. CDR3 coding DNA: TGTGCCAGCAGTTTAGGGCGGGGGGTTCGGGCCGAGCAGTACTTC. Amino acid sequence: CASSLGRGVRAEQYF.